This T cell receptor (beta chain) appears in the sequencing data of a study of blood T cell repertoires in COVID-19 (TCRdb year 2020). About the investigation overall: The collaborator samples originated in the United States, Italy and Spain and spanned the acute and convalescent phases of COVID-19. The material from the prospective study consisted of cDNA or gDNA derived from T cells, B-cell-depleted T cells, or PBMCs. Deeply sampled blood TCRbeta repertoires from subjects exposed to, actively infected with, or recovered from COVID-19 were included in the dataset. The repertoires were released in a freely available public database meant as a resource for research on the immune response to SARS-CoV-2. The samples were drawn from two sources: the first 160 participants of the ongoing ImmuneRACE study, and 1,000 to 1,500 subjects contributed by 6 global collaborators. The sample metadata nearly always contained a de-identified subject ID, COVID-19 status, age in years and sex. Where available, HLA class I and class II types were obtained from metadata supplied by the sample provider rather than from assay-based typing. Overall study outcomes, separate from this receptor: The quantity of clinical and demographic metadata differed by source and by participant and was supplied without curation.

From the germline V gene, CDR1 is MDHEN and CDR2 is SYDVKM. V trim: 10 bases; J trim: 3 bases; unmatched bases: 10. The CDR3 goes from the cysteine to the phenylalanine over 14 residues. Kept here is only the CDR3 DNA, which spans 42 bases and is read in frame from base 1. A word on this clone: It has no known antigen specificity. No base quality information exists; no much larger clone differs at one position.

TCRbeta CDR3 regions were amplified from genomic DNA using the immunoSEQ Assay, a bias-controlled multiplex PCR. The original pipeline was this. Within the assay, amplification of reference gene primers was used to estimate how many nucleated cells each sample contained. To quantify the absolute abundance of each unique TCRbeta CDR3 rearrangement, sequence reads were collapsed and filtered. For each sample, productive Simpson clonality was calculated as the square root of Simpson's diversity index across productive rearrangements. TCRdb mirrors the immuneACCESS table, restricted to in-frame sequences. Some clones are absent from its copies; in checked studies, under half trace to an unresolved V gene, and the reason for the others is unknown. V and J calls and clone size follow that table, whereas D and trimming were derived from the DNA. The sample records roughly 34,000 clones, over 80% of which are singletons. The ten largest account for 9.5% to 13% of the sample.

Whole blood was collected in K2EDTA tubes by collaborating institutions according to the institutions' own protocols. Collaborator samples were shipped for TCRbeta analysis as frozen whole blood, isolated PBMCs, or DNA extracted from either sample type. The sample consisted of peripheral blood. Recombination connected TRBV28 to TRBJ2-7, with 9 junctional bases fitting TRBD1. The receptor was isolated from a man older than 75 with active COVID-19. The sequence in DNA is TGTGCCATCCGAGGACAGGGGATTGTCTACGAGCAGTACTTC. This encodes CAIRGQGIVYEQYF.